This T cell receptor beta chain was documented in a study of shared clonotypes between healthy human individuals. This CDR3 is 12 amino acids long. Germline V lookup: CDR1 SNHLY, CDR2 FYNNEI. With 6 bases removed from V and 7 bases from J, the gap between germline ends came to 13 bases. About this clone: The sample contains more than one DNA sequence encoding this CDR3.

Method: immunoSEQ multiplex PCR; TCRdb's copy keeps in-frame clones and lacks some. The sample lists 2,500,000 or so clones, around 94% occurring once. This rearrangement joins TRBV2 to TRBJ2-7; a weak D match, TRBD1 (6 bases). This sequence was found in a man aged 18 to 35 in good health. Sequencing was done on a sample of naive CD4+ T cells sorted from blood. The subset denotes: CD45RA+ positively selected. The CDR3 loop is CASREQGDEQYF. The CDR3 coding sequence is TGTGCCAGCAGGGAACAGGGTGATGAGCAGTACTTC. Supplemented by reference TRBV2 and TRBJ2-7, the full variable domain reads EPEVTQTPSHQVTQMGQEVILRCVPISNHLYFYWYRQILGQKVEFLVSFYNNEISEKSEIFDDQFSVERPDGSNFTLKIRSTKLEDSAMYFCASREQGDEQYFGPGTRLTVT.